The entry below gives a single TCR beta chain sequence along with its context. In the authors' methods: Amplification of reference gene primers was used by the study to estimate nucleated cell counts. Only in-frame clones appear in the TCRdb table, and some are missing; sequencing was by immunoSEQ multiplex PCR. V, J and clone size reflect that table, while D and trimming were determined from the DNA. The sample lists roughly 100,000 clones, 70% to 85% occurring once. This record comes from a study of blood T cell repertoires in COVID-19. Study as a whole: Samples came from the United States, Italy and Spain, spanning acute and convalescent COVID-19. Sample material is recorded as cDNA or gDNA derived from T cells, B-cell-depleted T cells, or PBMCs.

The CDR3 has 15 amino acids. Germline CDR1 and CDR2: SGHVS and FQNEAQ. V was trimmed by 1 base and J by 5 bases, leaving 13 bases between them. Sequenced material: peripheral blood. The V call is TRBV7-8, the J call TRBJ2-3; D perhaps matches TRBD1 (6 bases). The clonotype was recovered from a man between 70 and 80 years old with acute or convalescent COVID-19. This CDR3 is CASSLEGVGLDTQYF. CDR3 sequence (DNA): TGTGCCAGCAGCTTAGAGGGGGTGGGGTTAGATACGCAGTATTTT.